This is a list of T cell receptor beta chains from one sample in a study of blood T cell repertoires in COVID-19. TCRdb's copy holds only in-frame clones and misses some; the assay was immunoSEQ multiplex PCR. Among hundreds of thousands of clones listed, roughly 80% were seen once. Sequencing was performed on peripheral blood. Receptor source: an elderly man with acute or convalescent COVID-19. CDR3s include the opening cysteine and the closing phenylalanine or tryptophan. The D gene is left open where the match is weak. Clone size, where shown, is once, few, many, or a class for clones that have expanded.

d_call j_call clone_size v_call cdr3_aa cdr3_nt
- TRBJ1-6 - TRBV7-9 CASSSPVSNSPLHF TGTGCCAGCAGCTCGCCCGTGAGTAATTCACCCCTCCACTTT
- TRBJ2-2 - TRBV7-2 CASSSQPTGTGELFF TGTGCCAGCAGCTCGCAGCCGACCGGGACCGGGGAGCTGTTTTTT
- TRBJ2-5 once TRBV5-1 CASSLAGSETQYF TGCGCCAGCAGCTTGGCAGGGTCAGAGACCCAGTACTTC
TRBD2 TRBJ2-1 - TRBV19 CASSAPGLPSSYNEQFF TGTGCCAGTAGCGCCCCGGGACTACCGAGCTCCTACAATGAGCAGTTCTTC
TRBD1 TRBJ1-2 few TRBV29-1 CSGRTGSNYGYTF TGCAGCGGTCGGACAGGGAGCAACTATGGCTACACCTTC
- TRBJ1-6 - TRBV2 CASSVSFYNSPLHF TGTGCCAGCAGTGTATCTTTTTATAATTCACCCCTCCACTTT
TRBD1 TRBJ1-4 - TRBV28 CASSRTGGWEKLFF TGTGCCAGCAGTCGAACAGGGGGATGGGAAAAACTGTTTTTT
- TRBJ1-1 - TRBV10-1 CASSESGGTEAFF TGCGCCAGCAGTGAGTCGGGGGGGACTGAAGCTTTCTTT
- TRBJ2-2 - TRBV7-9 CASSQDSPSNGELFF TGTGCCAGCAGCCAGGACAGTCCAAGCAACGGGGAGCTGTTTTTT
- TRBJ1-4 - TRBV7-6 CASTLLGGSNEKLFF TGTGCCAGCACCTTACTGGGGGGTTCGAATGAAAAACTGTTTTTT
- TRBJ2-7 - TRBV6-1 CASSDSIAYEQYF TGTGCCAGCAGTGACAGTATTGCCTACGAGCAGTACTTC